The next 15 T cell receptor beta chains were all read from a single sample in a study of shared clonotypes between healthy human individuals. TCRdb's copy holds only in-frame clones and misses some; the assay was immunoSEQ multiplex PCR. Of more than 2,000,000 clones listed, roughly 93% were seen once; the top ten hold 0.39%. Sequencing was carried out using naive CD4+ T cells from PBMCs. Stated subset: CD45RA+ positively selected. These receptors originate from a man aged 18-30 years in good health. Some clones in this sample may be carry-over from other donors' samples.

The V call is TRBV11-2, the J call TRBJ2-1; 9 positions agree with TRBD1. The V segment lost 4 bases and the J segment 3 bases; nucleotides outside the gene matches: 13. CDR1 is SGHAT, CDR2 FQNNGV, per germline. The CDR3 is made up of 18 amino acids. CDR3 residues: CASSSRASRQGGYNEQFF. DNA for the CDR3: TGTGCCAGCAGCTCGAGGGCCTCCAGACAGGGGGGCTACAATGAGCAGTTCTTC.

V and J are TRBV29-1 and TRBJ1-1; D remains ambiguous. This CDR3 is built from 15 residues. The germline V and J ends were trimmed by 2 bases and 3 bases, with 16 bases remaining between them. Germline V gene data show CDR1 as SQVTM and CDR2 as ANQGSEA. The CDR3 loop is CSVESPKLNYTEAFF. The CDR3 nucleotides read TGCAGCGTTGAATCCCCCAAGCTCAATTACACTGAAGCTTTCTTT.

The J gene is TRBJ2-3, the V gene TRBV2; D remains ambiguous. This CDR3 has 13 residues. Trimming took 2 bases from V and 2 from J, leaving 5 bases between them. The V gene's germline CDR1 is SNHLY and CDR2 FYNNEI. DNA of the CDR3: TGTGCCAGCAGTGAACAGCACACAGATACGCAGTATTTT. Translation gives CASSEQHTDTQYF.

The rearrangement uses TRBV6-6 and TRBJ2-1; 8 bases line up with TRBD2. Germline V lookup: CDR1 MNHNY, CDR2 SVGAGI (reference sequence). The CDR3 has 16 amino acids. J was trimmed by 3 bases and V by 7 bases; bases with no gene match: 11. The CDR3 spells CASTISDAGGYNEQFF. DNA of the CDR3: TGTGCCAGCACAATATCGGATGCGGGAGGCTACAATGAGCAGTTCTTC.

As regards this clone: The germline gene is not matched at one end of the junction; a read error may be the cause. The rearrangement joins TRBV7-3 to TRBJ2-7; D not certain. Germline lookup yields CDR1 SGHTA and CDR2 FQGTGA. CDR3 length: 13 residues. The CDR3 DNA is TGTGCCAGCAGCCCCATCTTCAACGTGTCCCCGACCTTC. This sequence encodes CASSPIFNVSPTF.

The J gene is TRBJ1-1, the V gene TRBV5-1; no firm D call. CDR1 and CDR2 from the germline V gene are SGHRS and YFSETQ. This CDR3 contains 17 residues. Trimming removed 2 bases from V and 1 base from J, with 18 bases in between. The CDR3 region is CASSLLEPSRRNTEAFF. CDR3 DNA sequence: TGCGCCAGCAGCTTATTAGAACCGAGCCGGAGGAACACTGAAGCTTTCTTT. Using reference TRBV5-1 and TRBJ1-1 for the parts outside the CDR3, the full variable domain is KAGVTQTPRYLIKTRGQQVTLSCSPISGHRSVSWYQQTPGQGLQFLFEYFSETQRNKGNFPGRFSGRQFSNSRSEMNVSTLELGDSALYLCASSLLEPSRRNTEAFFGQGTRLTVV.

There are a few counts of this clone. The chain has TRBV28 and TRBJ1-1, with 9 bases identical to TRBD1. This CDR3 has 16 amino acids. Per germline, CDR1 MDHEN and CDR2 SYDVKM. V lost 2 bases, J lost 5 bases, and 9 bases stayed unmatched. CDR3 nucleotide sequence: TGTGCCAGCAGTTTAACCGGACAGGGGAGTAAGACTGAAGCTTTCTTT. This sequence encodes CASSLTGQGSKTEAFF.

This sequence joins TRBV5-1 and TRBJ2-5; D might be TRBD2 (5 bases). The V and J ends lost 4 bases and 5 bases respectively, with 12 bases between them. CDR1 is SGHRS, CDR2 YFSETQ, per germline. This CDR3 contains 13 residues. CDR3 protein: CASSPSSWETQYF. The CDR3 coding sequence is TGCGCCAGCAGCCCATCTAGCTGGGAGACCCAGTACTTC.

The chain employs TRBV11-2 and TRBJ2-2, with D uncertain. The CDR3 extends over 14 amino acids. Germline values: CDR1 SGHAT, CDR2 FQNNGV. CDR3 amino acids: CAKGGTSNTGELFF. For the CDR3, the DNA is TGTGCTAAGGGCGGCACCTCGAACACCGGGGAGCTGTTTTTT. Full variable domain (remainder filled in from reference TRBV11-2 and TRBJ2-2): EAGVAQSPRYKIIEKRQSVAFWCNPISGHATLYWYQQILGQGPKLLIQFQNNGVVDDSQLPKDRFSAERLKGVDSTLKIQPAKLEDSAVYLCAKGGTSNTGELFFGEGSRLTVL.

V usage is TRBV27 and J usage is TRBJ1-4, with unresolved D. V was pared by 2 bases and J by 7 bases, with 20 bases between. Germline assignment: CDR1 MNHEY and CDR2 SMNVEV (reference sequence). This CDR3 region has 17 residues. The CDR3 DNA reads as TGTGCCAGCAGTTTAAATCCCGGGTGGGCGAGAAGTGAAAAACTGTTTTTT. Protein: CASSLNPGWARSEKLFF. Together with reference TRBV27 and TRBJ1-4, the CDR3 gives the full variable domain: EAQVTQNPRYLITVTGKKLTVTCSQNMNHEYMSWYRQDPGLGLRQIYYSMNVEVTDKGDVPEGYKVSRKEKRNFPLILESPSPNQTSLYFCASSLNPGWARSEKLFFGSGTQLSVL.

The gene calls are TRBV7-2 and TRBJ2-1, with D tentatively TRBD2 (5 bases). From germline, CDR1 is SGHTA and CDR2 FQGNSA. V was shortened by 1 base and J by 6 bases, with 22 bases between the two germline ends. The CDR3 is 18 amino acids. CDR3 loop: CASSLGVGLFMTRNEQFF. The CDR3, as DNA: TGTGCCAGCAGCTTAGGGGTAGGACTTTTTATGACACGCAATGAGCAGTTCTTC.

The rearrangement joins TRBV18 to TRBJ2-5; the D gene is possibly TRBD2 (6 bases). The CDR3 is made up of 14 amino acids. Germline CDR1 and CDR2: KGHSH and LQKENI. V lost 3 bases and J 4 bases, leaving 12 bases between the germline ends. Written as DNA, the CDR3 is TGTGCCAGCTCACCTATAGCGGACGTAGAGACCCAGTACTTC. As protein: CASSPIADVETQYF.

The chain is built from TRBV7-9 and TRBJ2-2, with TRBD2 matching over 15 bases. Germline CDR1 reads SEHNR; CDR2 reads FQNEAQ (reference sequence). The trim removed 7 bases at V and 3 bases at J, leaving 6 bases unmatched. The length of the CDR3 is 17 residues. Here the CDR3 reads CASTLGLAGGDTGELFF. The CDR3 nucleotides read TGTGCCAGCACCCTGGGACTAGCGGGAGGAGACACCGGGGAGCTGTTTTTT.

This clone was picked up a small number of times. The chain combines TRBV7-9 with TRBJ1-3, with D tentatively TRBD1 (5 bases). Germline V gives CDR1 SEHNR, CDR2 FQNEAQ (reference sequence). Trimming pared 1 base from V and 16 bases from J, leaving 17 bases between. The CDR3 consists of 13 residues. CDR3 sequence: CASSLESTRTWYF. CDR3 bases: TGTGCCAGCAGCTTAGAATCGACAAGGACATGGTATTTT.

The J gene is TRBJ2-3, the V gene TRBV7-9; 9 bases map to TRBD1. The CDR3 length is 17 residues. The V gene's germline CDR1 is SEHNR and CDR2 FQNEAQ (reference sequence). V was pared by 5 bases and J by 6 bases, with 15 bases of the junction left unmatched. The CDR3 bases are TGTGCCAGCAGCCGGCGGGGACAGGGTCAGTCGGCCGATACGCAGTATTTT. Its translation: CASSRRGQGQSADTQYF. Based on the CDR3 plus reference TRBV7-9 and TRBJ2-3, the full variable domain is DTGVSQNPRHKITKRGQNVTFRCDPISEHNRLYWYRQTLGQGPEFLTYFQNEAQLEKSRLLSDRFSAERPKGSFSTLEIQRTEQGDSAMYLCASSRRGQGQSADTQYFGPGTRLTVL.